The present T cell receptor beta chain was sequenced within a study of vaccination effects on CD4 cells after COVID-19. Germline-derived CDR1 and CDR2 are SNHLY and FYNNEI. V was shortened by 6 bases and J by 8 bases, with 16 bases between the two germline ends. The CDR3 has 14 residues. A remark on this clone: Its antigen is not known.

Sequencing in the ViraFEST assay came after antigen-specific CD4+ T cells had been expanded with viral peptide pools, which were used to stimulate PBMC. Once cultured for under 11 days, the cells underwent separation to obtain CD4+ T cells. Each participant received a vaccine that was either BNT162b2 or mRNA-1273, given as two doses. Measured with immunoSEQ multiplex PCR; TCRdb has only the in-frame clones, and not every one. The table records tens of thousands of clones, 80% to 85% of them present only once. The starting material was CD4+ T cells from PBMCs cultured with HCoV-229E spike peptides, obtained after COVID-19 vaccination. The genes are TRBV2 and TRBJ1-4; unclear D gene. This TCR was sampled from a human donor who received a COVID-19 vaccine. CDR3 bases: TGTGCCAGCAGGGAGCGGGCCCCGGCGGAAAAACTGTTTTTT. Its protein is CASRERAPAEKLFF.